The 16 T cell receptor beta chains below come from one sample, sequenced in a study of technical replicates of blood from a few donors. Data came from immunoSEQ multiplex PCR; TCRdb stores just in-frame clones and leaves some out. Of tens of thousands of clones detected, less than 97% appear once; the ten largest clones hold 0.2% to 0.3%. The sequenced sample consisted of T cells isolated from PBMCs. Receptor source: a human donor in good health.

The rearrangement joins TRBV30 to TRBJ1-5; maybe TRBD1 (6 bases). V gave up 0 bases and J gave up 1 base, with 16 bases separating them. Germline CDR1 reads GTSNPN; CDR2 reads SVGIG (reference sequence). This CDR3 comprises 17 residues. The CDR3 DNA is TGTGCCTGGAGTGTGGACAGAACCGAAAGAAGCAATCAGCCCCAGCATTTT. It specifies CAWSVDRTERSNQPQHF.

The chain carries TRBV9 and TRBJ2-5, with D maybe TRBD2 (6 bases). V lost 5 bases to trimming and J lost 5 bases, with 19 bases between them. Germline V gene data show CDR1 as SGDLS and CDR2 as YYNGEE. The CDR3 is 15 amino acids. CDR3 residues: CASSFGPTSSETQYF. In nucleotides, the CDR3 is TGTGCCAGCAGTTTTGGACCAACTAGCTCCGAGACCCAGTACTTC.

The chain carries TRBV5-1 and TRBJ2-3; 13 bases match TRBD2. The CDR3 is 21 amino acids. Germline CDR1 reads SGHRS; CDR2 reads YFSETQ. V shed 4 bases and J 1 base; nucleotides not matched to a gene: 18. CDR3 DNA: TGCGCCAGCAGCCTAACTCTCTGGACTAGCGGGAGCCCAGGGGGCACAGATACGCAGTATTTT. This encodes CASSLTLWTSGSPGGTDTQYF. Looking up the rest from reference TRBV5-1 and TRBJ2-3 gives the full variable domain: KAGVTQTPRYLIKTRGQQVTLSCSPISGHRSVSWYQQTPGQGLQFLFEYFSETQRNKGNFPGRFSGRQFSNSRSEMNVSTLELGDSALYLCASSLTLWTSGSPGGTDTQYFGPGTRLTVL.

This clone was recorded once. This chain uses TRBV19 with TRBJ1-2; a possible D gene is TRBD1 (5 bases). Germline CDR1 reads LNHDA; CDR2 reads SQIVND (reference sequence). Trimming pared 2 bases from V and 8 bases from J, leaving 9 bases between. The CDR3 is 12 amino acids. The CDR3 DNA is TGTGCCAGTAGTATAAGGGGAGGCGGCTACACCTTC. Amino acid sequence: CASSIRGGGYTF.

The rearrangement uses TRBV19 and TRBJ1-4, with 7 positions matching TRBD1. The V and J ends lost 2 bases and 4 bases, in that order; junction bases with no gene match: 10. Germline values: CDR1 LNHDA, CDR2 SQIVND (reference sequence). The CDR3 has 17 residues. CDR3 amino acids: CASSILGTARFNEKLFF. DNA of the CDR3: TGTGCCAGTAGTATATTGGGGACAGCGCGCTTTAATGAAAAACTGTTTTTT.

The genes are TRBV5-4 and TRBJ2-7; the D gene is possibly TRBD1 (5 bases). The CDR3 spans 14 residues. Trimming left V 1 base short and J 5 bases short, with 13 bases between. Germline assignment: CDR1 SGHNT and CDR2 YYREEE (reference sequence). The CDR3 sequence is CASSLSAGLDEQYF. The CDR3 nucleotides are TGTGCCAGCAGCTTGTCGGCAGGGTTGGACGAGCAGTACTTC.

The V and J genes are TRBV6-6 and TRBJ1-2; a weak D match, TRBD1 (6 bases). Germline lookup yields CDR1 MNHNY and CDR2 SVGAGI (reference sequence). Trimming took off 6 bases at V and 8 bases at J, with 16 bases between the two ends. This CDR3 is built from 13 residues. The CDR3 loop is CASSPLQQGGYTF. The CDR3 DNA sequence: TGTGCCAGCAGCCCACTCCAACAGGGAGGCTACACCTTC.

This chain connects TRBV5-1 to TRBJ1-3, with TRBD1 matching over 7 bases. The CDR3 is 14 residues long. Germline lookup yields CDR1 SGHRS and CDR2 YFSETQ. V lost 3 bases, J lost 3 bases, and 3 bases stayed unmatched. The CDR3 DNA is TGCGCCAGCAGCTCGACAGGGTTTGGAAACACCATATATTTT. Translated, it gives CASSSTGFGNTIYF.

This rearrangement joins TRBV7-2 to TRBJ2-7, with D possibly matching TRBD1 (6 bases). With 6 bases removed from V and 5 bases from J, the gap between germline ends came to 14 bases. The CDR3 spans 13 residues. CDR1 and CDR2 from the germline V gene are SGHTA and FQGNSA. CDR3 coding DNA: TGTGCCAGCAGGGGGTGGGCAGGGGACGAGCAGTACTTC. Translation gives CASRGWAGDEQYF.

The chain uses TRBV5-1 and TRBJ2-1; unclear D gene. From germline, CDR1 is SGHRS and CDR2 YFSETQ. CDR3 length: 12 amino acids. V was trimmed by 4 bases and J by 3 bases, leaving 5 bases between them. The CDR3 sequence: CASSPSYNEQFF. The CDR3 DNA reads as TGCGCCAGCAGCCCCAGCTACAATGAGCAGTTCTTC.

V gene TRBV2 combines with J gene TRBJ1-2, with 9 bases lining up with TRBD1. V lost 6 bases, J lost 4 bases, and 6 bases stayed unmatched. Germline values: CDR1 SNHLY, CDR2 FYNNEI. This CDR3 is built from 14 residues. In DNA, the CDR3 is TGTGCCAGCAGCGCCGGGACAGGGCCCTATGGCTACACCTTC. Translated: CASSAGTGPYGYTF.

The V call is TRBV5-1, the J call TRBJ1-1; TRBD1 might be the D (5 bases). The CDR3 has 15 amino acids. Trimming took off 4 bases at V and 4 bases at J, with 17 bases between the two ends. Germline V gives CDR1 SGHRS, CDR2 YFSETQ. The DNA for the CDR3 is TGCGCCAGCAGCAGCGGGGACCGGAGGGGCACTGAAGCTTTCTTT. Translating it yields CASSSGDRRGTEAFF.

J is TRBJ1-2 and V is TRBV18; 7 bases are a match to TRBD1. Germline V gene lookup returns CDR1 KGHSH and CDR2 LQKENI. This CDR3 is built from 14 residues. The junction had 5 bases not matched to a gene; V was cut back by 3 bases and J by 4 bases. This chain's CDR3 is CASSPPGQPYGYTF. The CDR3 DNA reads as TGTGCCAGCTCACCTCCGGGACAGCCCTATGGCTACACCTTC.

The chain is built from TRBV5-1 and TRBJ2-1; 7 positions match TRBD2. Germline CDR1 SGHRS, CDR2 YFSETQ. The CDR3 is made up of 15 amino acids. Unmatched junction bases numbered 8, after V lost 0 bases and J lost 8 bases. CDR3 nucleotides: TGCGCCAGCAGCTTGGAATCTAGGCGGGAGTATGAGCAGTTCTTC. Translated: CASSLESRREYEQFF.

J is TRBJ2-1 and V is TRBV5-4, with 7 bases lining up with TRBD2. From germline, CDR1 is SGHNT and CDR2 YYREEE (reference sequence). The V segment lost 0 bases and the J segment 2 bases; nucleotides outside the gene matches: 14. The length of the CDR3 is 19 residues. CDR3 in amino acids: CASSLGREWLGRPYNEQFF. CDR3 nucleotide sequence: TGTGCCAGCAGCTTGGGGCGGGAGTGGCTCGGACGACCCTACAATGAGCAGTTCTTC.

The chain carries TRBV7-2 and TRBJ2-1; a possible D gene is TRBD1 (6 bases). The V end lost 4 bases, the J end lost 1 base, and 8 bases lay between the germline ends. This CDR3 comprises 14 residues. Germline V gene data show CDR1 as SGHTA and CDR2 as FQGNSA. The CDR3 reads CASSYRVSYNEQFF. In DNA form, the CDR3 reads TGTGCCAGCAGCTACAGGGTTTCCTACAATGAGCAGTTCTTC.